This TCR beta chain is drawn from a study of yellow fever vaccine responses in identical twins. Overall study results and limits: Twins' vaccine T cell response reportedly gave the appearance of partial convergence and partial personalization.

TCRdb re-derived calls from the RT-PCR reads in MiXCR, one entry per CDR3 protein. The sample carries 13,000 or so distinct CDR3 sequences, 80% to 90% recorded once. This clonotype was recorded a few times. What it binds is unknown. Sequencing used T cells from blood (PBMCs), unsorted or a sorted subset (not recorded which), obtained before or after yellow fever vaccination (not recorded which). The clonotype comes from a woman under 30 who received the yellow fever vaccine.

The CDR3 sequence: CASREPEGVSYEQYF. Written as DNA, the CDR3 is TGTGCCAGCAGGGAGCCAGAGGGGGTCAGCTACGAGCAGTACTTC. The rearrangement joins TRBV2 to TRBJ2-7; TRBD1 might be the D (6 bases). CDR1 is SNHLY, CDR2 FYNNEI, per germline. The CDR3 length is 15 residues. V was clipped by 6 bases and J by 3 bases, with 18 bases between them. Using reference TRBV2 and TRBJ2-7 for the parts outside the CDR3, the full variable domain is EPEVTQTPSHQVTQMGQEVILRCVPISNHLYFYWYRQILGQKVEFLVSFYNNEISEKSEIFDDQFSVERPDGSNFTLKIRSTKLEDSAMYFCASREPEGVSYEQYFGPGTRLTVT.